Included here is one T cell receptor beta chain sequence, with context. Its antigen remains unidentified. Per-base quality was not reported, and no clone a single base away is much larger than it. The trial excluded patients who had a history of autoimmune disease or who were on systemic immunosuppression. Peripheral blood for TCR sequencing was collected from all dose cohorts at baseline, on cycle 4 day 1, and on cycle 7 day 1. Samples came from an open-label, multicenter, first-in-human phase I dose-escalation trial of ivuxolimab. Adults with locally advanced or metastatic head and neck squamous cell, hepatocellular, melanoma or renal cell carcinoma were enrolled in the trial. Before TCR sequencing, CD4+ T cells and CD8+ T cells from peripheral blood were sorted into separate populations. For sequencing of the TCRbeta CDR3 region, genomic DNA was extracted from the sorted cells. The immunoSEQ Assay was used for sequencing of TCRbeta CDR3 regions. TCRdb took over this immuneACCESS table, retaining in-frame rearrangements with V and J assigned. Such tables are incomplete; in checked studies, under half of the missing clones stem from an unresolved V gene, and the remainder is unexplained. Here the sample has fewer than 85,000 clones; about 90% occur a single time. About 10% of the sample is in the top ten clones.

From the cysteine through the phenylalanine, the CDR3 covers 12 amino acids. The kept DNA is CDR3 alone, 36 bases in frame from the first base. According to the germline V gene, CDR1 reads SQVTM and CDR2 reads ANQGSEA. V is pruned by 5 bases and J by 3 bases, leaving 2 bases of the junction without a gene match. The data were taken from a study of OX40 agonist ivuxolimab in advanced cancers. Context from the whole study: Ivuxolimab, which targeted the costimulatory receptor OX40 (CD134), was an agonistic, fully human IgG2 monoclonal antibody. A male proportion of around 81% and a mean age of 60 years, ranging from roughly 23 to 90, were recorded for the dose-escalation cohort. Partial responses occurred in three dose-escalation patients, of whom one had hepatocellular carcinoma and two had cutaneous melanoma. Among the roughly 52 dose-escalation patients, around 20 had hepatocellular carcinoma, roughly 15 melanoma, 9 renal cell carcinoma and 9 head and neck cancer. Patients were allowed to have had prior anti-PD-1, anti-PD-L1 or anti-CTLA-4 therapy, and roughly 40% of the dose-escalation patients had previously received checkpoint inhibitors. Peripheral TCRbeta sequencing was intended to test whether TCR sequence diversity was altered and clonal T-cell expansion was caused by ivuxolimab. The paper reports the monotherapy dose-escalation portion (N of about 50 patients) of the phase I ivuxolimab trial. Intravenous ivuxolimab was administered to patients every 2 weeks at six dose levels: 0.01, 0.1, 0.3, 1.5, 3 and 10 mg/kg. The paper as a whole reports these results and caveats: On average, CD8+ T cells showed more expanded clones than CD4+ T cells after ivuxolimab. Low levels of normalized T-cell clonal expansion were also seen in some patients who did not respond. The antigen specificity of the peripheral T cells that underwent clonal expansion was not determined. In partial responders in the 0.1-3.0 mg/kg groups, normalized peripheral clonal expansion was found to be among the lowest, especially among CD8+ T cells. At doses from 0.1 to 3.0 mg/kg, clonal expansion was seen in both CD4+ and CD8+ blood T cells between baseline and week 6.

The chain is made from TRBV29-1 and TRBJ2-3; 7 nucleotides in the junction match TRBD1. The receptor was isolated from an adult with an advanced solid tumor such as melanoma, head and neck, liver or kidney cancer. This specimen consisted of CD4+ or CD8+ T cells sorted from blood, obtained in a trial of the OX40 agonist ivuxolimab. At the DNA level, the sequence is TGCAGCGTTACACAGGGGACAGATACGCAGTATTTT. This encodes CSVTQGTDTQYF.